This T cell receptor (beta chain) is drawn from a study of CD8 T cells in Susac syndrome. RNA, at about 0.45 to 1 ug, was reverse transcribed with random hexamers. One entry per CDR3 protein results from TCRdb running MiXCR on the immunoSEQ multiplex PCR reads. Of around 220,000 distinct CDR3 sequences listed, roughly nine tenths are singletons. Germline values: CDR1 PRHDT, CDR2 FYEKMQ (reference sequence). The V and J ends lost 7 bases and 10 bases respectively, with 21 bases between them. This CDR3 region has 14 residues. Sequencing of TCR beta was performed on blood CD8+ and CD4+ T cells. In the multiple sclerosis control group, patients were treatment-naive and had stable or active relapsing-remitting disease. Negative isolation was used for CD8+ and CD4+ T cells and FACS enrichment for TEMRA cells.

Sequences were obtained from CD8+ T cells from PBMCs. This clonotype was sampled from a human donor with multiple sclerosis. The J gene is TRBJ2-3, the V gene TRBV13; the D gene is possibly TRBD1 (5 bases). The CDR3, as DNA: TGTGCCAGCAAGGGGAAGCAGAACACCCACCCGCAGTATTTT. The encoded protein is CASKGKQNTHPQYF.